This T cell receptor beta chain derives from a study of early T cells in non-severe SARS-CoV-2 infection. Study overall: The chains were unpaired, and the sequenced material was bulk RNA from unsorted whole blood.

Worth noting for this clonotype: The antigen is not known.

Study-wide results and caveats: Missing private and CD4 specificities, VDJdb matching favored anti-spike CD8 responses.

Individual cDNA molecules were tagged with unique molecular identifiers, the study reported. TCRdb recomputed calls from the 5' RACE reads with MiXCR, one row per CDR3 protein. The sample contains 50,000 or so distinct CDR3 sequences, 15% of which appear only once. CDR1 and CDR2 from the germline V gene are SQVTM and ANQGSEA. CDR3 length: 11 residues. Trimming took off 6 bases at V and 7 bases at J, with 10 bases between the two ends. This sample comprised whole blood, obtained at baseline. This clonotype was sampled from an adult who was a healthcare worker with PCR-confirmed SARS-CoV-2 infection or an uninfected control (not recorded which). This sequence joins TRBV29-1 and TRBJ2-1; no clear D. CDR3 in amino acids: CSVGERNEQFF. The CDR3 DNA is TGCAGCGTCGGAGAGAGGAATGAGCAGTTCTTC.